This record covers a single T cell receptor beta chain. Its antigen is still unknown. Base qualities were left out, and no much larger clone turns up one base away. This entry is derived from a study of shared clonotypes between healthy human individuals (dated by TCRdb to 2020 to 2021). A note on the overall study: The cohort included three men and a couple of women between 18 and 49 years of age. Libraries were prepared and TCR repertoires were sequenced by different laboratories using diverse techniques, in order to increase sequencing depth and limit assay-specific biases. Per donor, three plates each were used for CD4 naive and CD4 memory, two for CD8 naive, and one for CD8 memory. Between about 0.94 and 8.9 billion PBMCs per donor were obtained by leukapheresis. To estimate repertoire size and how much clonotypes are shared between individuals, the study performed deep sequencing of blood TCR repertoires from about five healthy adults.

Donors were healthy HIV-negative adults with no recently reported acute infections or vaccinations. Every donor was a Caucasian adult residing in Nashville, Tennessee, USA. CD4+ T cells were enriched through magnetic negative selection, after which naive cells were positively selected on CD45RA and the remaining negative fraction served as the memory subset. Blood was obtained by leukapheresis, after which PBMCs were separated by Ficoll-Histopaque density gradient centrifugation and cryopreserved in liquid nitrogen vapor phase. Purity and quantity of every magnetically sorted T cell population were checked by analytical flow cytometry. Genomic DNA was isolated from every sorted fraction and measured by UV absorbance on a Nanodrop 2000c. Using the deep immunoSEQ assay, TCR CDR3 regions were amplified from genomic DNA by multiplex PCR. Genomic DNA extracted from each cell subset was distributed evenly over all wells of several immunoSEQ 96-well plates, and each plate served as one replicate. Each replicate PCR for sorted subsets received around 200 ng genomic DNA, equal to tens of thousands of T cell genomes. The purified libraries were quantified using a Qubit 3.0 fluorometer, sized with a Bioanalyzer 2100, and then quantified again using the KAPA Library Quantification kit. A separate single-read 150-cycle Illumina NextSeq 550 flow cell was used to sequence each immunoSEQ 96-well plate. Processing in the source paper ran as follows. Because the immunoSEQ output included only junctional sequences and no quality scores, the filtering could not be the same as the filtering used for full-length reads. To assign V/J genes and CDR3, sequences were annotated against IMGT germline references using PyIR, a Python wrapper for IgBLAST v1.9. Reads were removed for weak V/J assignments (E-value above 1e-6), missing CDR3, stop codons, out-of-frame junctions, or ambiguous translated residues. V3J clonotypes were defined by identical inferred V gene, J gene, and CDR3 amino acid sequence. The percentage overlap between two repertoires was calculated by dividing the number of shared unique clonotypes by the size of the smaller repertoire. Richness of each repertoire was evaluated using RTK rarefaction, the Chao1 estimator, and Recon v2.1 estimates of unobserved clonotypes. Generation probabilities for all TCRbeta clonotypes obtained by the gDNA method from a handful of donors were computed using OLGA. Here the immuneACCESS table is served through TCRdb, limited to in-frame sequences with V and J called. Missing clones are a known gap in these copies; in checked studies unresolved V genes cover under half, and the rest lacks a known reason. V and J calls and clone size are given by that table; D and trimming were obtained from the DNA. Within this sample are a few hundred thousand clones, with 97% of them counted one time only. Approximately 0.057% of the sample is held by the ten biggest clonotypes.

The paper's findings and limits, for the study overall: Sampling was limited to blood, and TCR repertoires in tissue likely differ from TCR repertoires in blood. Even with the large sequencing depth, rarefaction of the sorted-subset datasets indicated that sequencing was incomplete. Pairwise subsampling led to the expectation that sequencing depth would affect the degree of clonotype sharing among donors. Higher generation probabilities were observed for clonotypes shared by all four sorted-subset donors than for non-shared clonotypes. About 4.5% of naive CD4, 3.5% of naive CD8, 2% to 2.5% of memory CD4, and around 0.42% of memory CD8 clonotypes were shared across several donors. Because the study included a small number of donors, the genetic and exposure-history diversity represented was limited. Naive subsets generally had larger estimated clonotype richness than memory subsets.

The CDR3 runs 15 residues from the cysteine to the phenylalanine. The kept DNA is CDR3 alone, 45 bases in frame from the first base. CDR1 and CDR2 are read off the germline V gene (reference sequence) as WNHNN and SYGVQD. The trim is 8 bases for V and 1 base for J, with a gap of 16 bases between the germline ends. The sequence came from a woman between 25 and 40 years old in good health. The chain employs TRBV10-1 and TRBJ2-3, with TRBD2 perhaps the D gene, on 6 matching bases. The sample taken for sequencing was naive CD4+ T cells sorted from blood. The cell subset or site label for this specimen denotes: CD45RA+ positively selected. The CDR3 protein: CASGPGRLGTDTQYF. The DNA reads TGCGCCAGCGGGCCAGGGAGGTTGGGCACAGATACGCAGTATTTT.